Below, 8 T cell receptor beta chains from the same sample are listed, as sequenced in a study of response to subunit inactivated influenza vaccine. TCRdb re-called the RT-PCR reads with MiXCR, one entry per CDR3 protein. Of fewer than 700,000 distinct CDR3 sequences listed, about an eighth are singletons. The sequencing here drew on PBMCs from blood, taken roughly 47 days after vaccination. All receptors come from a man aged 50 or older who received an inactivated influenza vaccine.

This clonotype has a handful of counts. The chain recombines TRBV25-1 with TRBJ1-5, with D perhaps TRBD1 (5 bases). CDR1 and CDR2 (germline): MGHDK, SYGVNS. Trimming removed 3 bases from V and 7 bases from J, with 10 bases in between. The CDR3 is made up of 13 amino acids. The CDR3 spells CASSDAGKQPQHF. CDR3 coding DNA: TGTGCCAGCAGTGACGCAGGGAAACAGCCCCAGCATTTT.

In this sample, this clonotype turned up a few times. V usage is TRBV3-1 and J usage is TRBJ1-4; D uncertain. Germline V gene sequence: CDR1 LGHDT, CDR2 YNNKEL (reference sequence). The CDR3 covers 13 residues. V lost 1 base to trimming and J lost 8 bases, with 8 bases between them. The chain's CDR3 is CASSQADGEKLFF. CDR3 nucleotide sequence: TGTGCCAGCAGCCAAGCGGACGGGGAAAAACTGTTTTTT.

V is TRBV6-1 and J is TRBJ2-5, with 13 bases fitting TRBD2. Germline V gives CDR1 MNHNS, CDR2 SASEGT. CDR3 length equals 17 residues. With 6 bases clipped from V and 0 bases from J, the junction kept 7 bases outside the gene matches. The chain's CDR3 is CASRTGTSGVYQETQYF. In nucleotides, the CDR3 is TGTGCCAGCAGAACCGGGACTAGCGGGGTGTACCAAGAGACCCAGTACTTC.

The chain links TRBV25-1 to TRBJ2-1; TRBD2 matches 9 bases. CDR1 and CDR2 from the germline V gene are MGHDK and SYGVNS. J gave up 12 bases and V 6 bases, and 6 bases lay outside the gene matches. The CDR3 has 12 residues. The CDR3, as DNA: TGTGCCAGCAGGCACGGACTAGCGAGGCAGTTCTTC. Its protein is CASRHGLARQFF.

This chain joins TRBV20-1 and TRBJ1-6; the D gene is possibly TRBD1 (5 bases). Germline CDR1 DFQATT, CDR2 SNEGSKA (reference sequence). The V end was cut by 2 bases, the J end by 8 bases, with 16 bases between. The CDR3 totals 15 residues. The CDR3 loop is CSARSPTGPDSPLHF. The CDR3 DNA reads as TGCAGTGCTAGAAGTCCAACAGGCCCCGATTCACCCCTCCACTTT.

The chain uses TRBV4-1 and TRBJ2-2; perhaps TRBD1 as D (6 bases). V dropped 1 base and J dropped 4 bases, with 7 bases sitting between them. Germline assignment: CDR1 MGHRA and CDR2 YSYEKL. The CDR3 totals 14 residues. This CDR3 reads CASSQGGLTGELFF. The CDR3 region has the DNA TGCGCCAGCAGCCAAGGGGGGCTCACCGGGGAGCTGTTTTTT.

This chain uses TRBV27 with TRBJ1-6; D not certain. Trimming cost V 2 bases and J 8 bases, with 19 bases left between them. CDR1 and CDR2 from the germline V gene are MNHEY and SMNVEV (reference sequence). The CDR3 has 17 residues. CDR3: CASSLIWPQKGDSPLHF. The CDR3 coding sequence is TGTGCCAGCAGTTTAATCTGGCCCCAGAAAGGTGATTCACCCCTCCACTTT.

This clonotype was observed a few times. This chain links TRBV12-3 or TRBV12-4 with TRBJ1-5; D remains ambiguous. V was pared by 3 bases and J by 2 bases, with 14 bases between. CDR3 length: 16 residues. In nucleotides, the CDR3 is TGTGCCAGCAGTTTGGGTCGAGAGTGGGGCAATCAGCCCCAGCATTTT. Translation: CASSLGREWGNQPQHF.